Below, 16 T cell receptor beta chains from the same sample are listed, as sequenced in a study of regulatory T cells in long-lasting Graves disease. Time point reported: newly diagnosed GD, antithyroid drugs for less than 3 months. Researchers made the TCR library from RNA that was extracted from PBMCs. CDR3-region Arm-PCR and iRepertoire HTBI primers produced the TCR beta libraries. TCRdb fed the multiplex PCR reads into MiXCR, producing one record per CDR3 protein. The table shows about 540,000 distinct CDR3 sequences, with approximately 12% occurring only once. This sample also belongs to another study, concerning T cells in Graves' hyperthyroidism and ophthalmopathy.

Source: peripheral blood mononuclear cells (PBMCs), taken at new diagnosis, from a patient treated with antithyroid drugs. These receptors all come from a man aged 25 to 40 with Graves disease.

This clonotype was seen at least ten times. The rearrangement links TRBV28 to TRBJ2-3; D might be TRBD2 (5 bases). Germline V gene data show CDR1 as MDHEN and CDR2 as SYDVKM. V was pared by 6 bases and J by 0 bases, with 13 bases between. This CDR3 contains 15 residues. CDR3 protein: CASSEGGPSTDTQYF. For the CDR3, the DNA is TGTGCCAGCAGCGAGGGCGGCCCTAGCACAGATACGCAGTATTTT.

V gene TRBV13 combines with J gene TRBJ2-1; the D is unclear. The CDR3 sequence is 13 residues long. V lost 5 bases and J lost 6, with 11 bases in between. In germline, CDR1 is PRHDT, CDR2 FYEKMQ (reference sequence). The CDR3 sequence is CASSPGTFNEQFF. CDR3 sequence (DNA): TGTGCCAGCAGCCCCGGCACCTTCAATGAGCAGTTCTTC.

This clonotype was observed at least ten times. The chain employs TRBV27 and TRBJ2-5; perhaps D is TRBD1 or TRBD2 (5 bases each). The germline V gene encodes CDR1 MNHEY and CDR2 SMNVEV (reference sequence). The CDR3 runs 15 residues. V was trimmed by 5 bases and J by 2 bases, leaving 15 bases between them. CDR3 sequence reads: CASSPWERGQETQYF. In DNA form, the CDR3 reads TGTGCCAGCAGTCCCTGGGAGAGGGGTCAAGAGACCCAGTACTTC.

The chain carries TRBV18 and TRBJ2-5; TRBD2 is a possible D gene (5 bases). Trimming left V 4 bases short and J 4 bases short, with 25 bases between. This CDR3 spans 18 amino acids. Germline V gene data show CDR1 as KGHSH and CDR2 as LQKENI. CDR3 region: CASSLRPSSETTGETQYF. The CDR3 coding sequence is TGTGCCAGCTCACTTCGACCATCATCAGAGACTACTGGAGAGACCCAGTACTTC.

This clonotype was seen repeatedly, ten times or more. V usage is TRBV29-1 and J usage is TRBJ2-7; 8 nucleotides agree with TRBD2. The CDR3 covers 17 residues. In germline, CDR1 is SQVTM, CDR2 ANQGSEA. Unmatched junction bases numbered 14, after V lost 3 bases and J lost 1 base. DNA of the CDR3: TGCAGCGTTGATTTAGCGGGACCTTCGACGAATTCCTACGAGCAGTACTTC. This gives the protein CSVDLAGPSTNSYEQYF.

This clonotype was seen ten or more times. The chain is built from TRBV20-1 and TRBJ2-7, with 9 bases aligning to TRBD2. CDR3 length equals 16 residues. V shed 0 bases, J shed 4 bases, and the junction held 10 bases outside the gene matches. CDR1 is DFQATT, CDR2 SNEGSKA, per germline (reference sequence). Here the CDR3 DNA reads TGCAGTGCTAGAGAGATAAGAGCGGGAGGTTTATACGAGCAGTACTTC. It encodes CSAREIRAGGLYEQYF.

V usage is TRBV6-4 and J usage is TRBJ1-1, with D tentatively TRBD1 (5 bases). V gave up 3 bases and J gave up 4 bases, with 9 bases separating them. Germline V lookup: CDR1 MRHNA, CDR2 SNTAGT. This CDR3 has 13 residues. The CDR3 is CASSESRATEAFF. The CDR3 nucleotides read TGTGCCAGCAGTGAGTCCAGGGCCACTGAAGCTTTCTTT.

The rearrangement uses TRBV29-1 and TRBJ1-3; D is unresolved. V dropped 3 bases and J dropped 5 bases, with 17 bases sitting between them. The CDR3 spans 15 residues. Germline V gene sequence: CDR1 SQVTM, CDR2 ANQGSEA. In DNA, the CDR3 is TGCAGCGTTGACCCCCGACACCTAAGGAGAAACACCATATATTTT. As protein: CSVDPRHLRRNTIYF.

This clonotype appeared many times. The chain recombines TRBV2 with TRBJ2-2; no clear D. This CDR3 is 13 amino acids long. Germline lookup yields CDR1 SNHLY and CDR2 FYNNEI. The germline V and J ends were trimmed by 4 bases and 5 bases, with 8 bases remaining between them. CDR3 residues: CASSAAETGELFF. CDR3 sequence (DNA): TGTGCCAGCAGTGCGGCGGAGACCGGGGAGCTGTTTTTT.

The gene calls are TRBV18 and TRBJ1-4; tentative D call: TRBD1 (5 bases). Trimming removed 3 bases from V and 0 bases from J, with 14 bases in between. Germline lookup yields CDR1 KGHSH and CDR2 LQKENI. This CDR3 contains 17 residues. The CDR3 DNA is TGTGCCAGCTCACCGCCGGGGGGAGACTCAACTAATGAAAAACTGTTTTTT. Amino acid sequence: CASSPPGGDSTNEKLFF.

This clonotype was detected ten times or more. The genes are TRBV27 and TRBJ2-3, with TRBD1 matching 8 bases. CDR3 length: 12 residues. Germline CDR1 is MNHEY and CDR2 is SMNVEV (reference sequence). The junction had 3 bases not matched to a gene; V was cut back by 7 bases and J by 6 bases. This chain's CDR3 is CASNTGGDTQYF. CDR3 sequence (DNA): TGTGCCAGCAACACAGGGGGGGATACGCAGTATTTT.

The chain recombines TRBV4-2 with TRBJ2-7, with 7 nucleotides matching TRBD2. This CDR3 comprises 14 residues. Trimming cost V 1 base and J 7 bases; bases outside gene matches: 7. Per the germline V gene, CDR1 is LGHNA and CDR2 is YNFKEQ. CDR3 DNA: TGTGCCAGCAGCCAAGCTAGCGGCCCGGGGGAGCAGTACTTC. This gives the protein CASSQASGPGEQYF.

The CDR3 DNA is TGTGCCAGCTCCCAACAAGGGAAACAGGGATGGTACGAGCAGTACTTC. Its translation is CASSQQGKQGWYEQYF. This rearrangement joins TRBV18 to TRBJ2-7; weak D call: TRBD1 (6 bases). The V gene lost 6 bases and the J gene lost 4 bases, with 22 bases spanning the gap. Looked up from germline, CDR1 is KGHSH and CDR2 is LQKENI. The CDR3 consists of 16 residues.

This clonotype was seen ten or more times. The genes are TRBV6-1 and TRBJ1-6; 9 bases fit TRBD1. This CDR3 is 14 amino acids long. Trimming cost V 7 bases and J 8 bases; bases outside gene matches: 6. Looked up from germline, CDR1 is MNHNS and CDR2 is SASEGT. The CDR3 spells CASTGTGTHSPLHF. For the CDR3, the DNA is TGTGCCAGCACCGGGACAGGGACTCATTCACCCCTCCACTTT.

This rearrangement joins TRBV19 to TRBJ2-1; 9 bases map to TRBD1. V was clipped by 1 base and J by 8 bases; unmatched bases: 3. The CDR3 runs 14 residues. The germline gives CDR1 LNHDA, CDR2 SQIVND (reference sequence). CDR3 in amino acids: CASSIGQGGYEQFF. DNA for the CDR3: TGTGCCAGTAGTATAGGACAGGGGGGGTATGAGCAGTTCTTC.

Points on this clonotype: A read error may be the cause here, since a much bigger clone is one base away. J is TRBJ2-3 and V is TRBV30; possible D gene TRBD1, 5 bases. With the DNA end fitting TRBJ1-1 better, the J assignment may be wrong. In germline, CDR1 is GTSNPN, CDR2 SVGIG (reference sequence). The CDR3 extends over 13 amino acids. This CDR3 is CGWQRLGEGVAFF. CDR3 DNA sequence: TGTGGCTGGCAACGACTAGGTGAAGGGGTTGCTTTCTTT.